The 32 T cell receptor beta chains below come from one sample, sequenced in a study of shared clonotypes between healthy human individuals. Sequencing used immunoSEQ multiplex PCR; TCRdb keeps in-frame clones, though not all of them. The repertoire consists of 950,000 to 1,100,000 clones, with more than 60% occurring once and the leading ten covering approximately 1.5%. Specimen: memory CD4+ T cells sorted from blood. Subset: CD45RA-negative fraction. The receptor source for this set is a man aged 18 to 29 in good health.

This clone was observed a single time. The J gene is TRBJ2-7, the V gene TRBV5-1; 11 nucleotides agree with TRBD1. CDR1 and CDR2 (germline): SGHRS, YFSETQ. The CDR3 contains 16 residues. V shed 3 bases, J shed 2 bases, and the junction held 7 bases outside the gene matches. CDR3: CASSSTGQGGPYEQYF. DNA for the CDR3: TGCGCCAGCAGCTCGACGGGACAGGGGGGACCCTACGAGCAGTACTTC.

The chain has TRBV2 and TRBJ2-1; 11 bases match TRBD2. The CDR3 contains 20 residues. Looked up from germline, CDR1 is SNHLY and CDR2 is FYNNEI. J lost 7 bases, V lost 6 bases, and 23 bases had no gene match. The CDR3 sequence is CASSVDRGFIAGGPRNEQFF. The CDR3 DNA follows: TGTGCCAGCAGCGTAGACAGGGGGTTTATAGCGGGAGGGCCGAGAAATGAGCAGTTCTTC. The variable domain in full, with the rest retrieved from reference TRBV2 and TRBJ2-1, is EPEVTQTPSHQVTQMGQEVILRCVPISNHLYFYWYRQILGQKVEFLVSFYNNEISEKSEIFDDQFSVERPDGSNFTLKIRSTKLEDSAMYFCASSVDRGFIAGGPRNEQFFGPGTRLTVL.

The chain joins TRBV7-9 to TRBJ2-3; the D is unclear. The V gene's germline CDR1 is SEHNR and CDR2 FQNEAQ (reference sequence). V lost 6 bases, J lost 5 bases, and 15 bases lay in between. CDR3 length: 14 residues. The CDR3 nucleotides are TGTGCCAGCAGTTCGACCACCGAAGGAGATACGCAGTATTTT. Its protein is CASSSTTEGDTQYF.

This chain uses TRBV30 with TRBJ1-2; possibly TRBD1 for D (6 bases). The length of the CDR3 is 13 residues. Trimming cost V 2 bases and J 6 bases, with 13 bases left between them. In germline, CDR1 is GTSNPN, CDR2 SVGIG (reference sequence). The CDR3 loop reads CAWSSRTADGYTF. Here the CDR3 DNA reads TGTGCCTGGAGTTCCAGGACAGCCGATGGCTACACCTTC.

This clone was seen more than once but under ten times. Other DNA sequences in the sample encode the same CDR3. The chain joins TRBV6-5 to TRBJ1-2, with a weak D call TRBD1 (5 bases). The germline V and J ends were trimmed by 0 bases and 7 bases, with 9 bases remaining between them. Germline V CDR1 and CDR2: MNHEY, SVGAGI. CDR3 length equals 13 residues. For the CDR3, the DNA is TGTGCCAGCAGTTACTCGACGGGGGGTGGCTACACCTTC. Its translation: CASSYSTGGGYTF.

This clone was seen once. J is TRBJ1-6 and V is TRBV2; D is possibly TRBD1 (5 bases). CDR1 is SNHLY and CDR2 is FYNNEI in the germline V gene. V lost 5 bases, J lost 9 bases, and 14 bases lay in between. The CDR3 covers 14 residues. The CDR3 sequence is CASSLGTGSSPLHF. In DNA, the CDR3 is TGTGCCAGCAGTCTGGGGACCGGATCTTCACCCCTCCACTTT.

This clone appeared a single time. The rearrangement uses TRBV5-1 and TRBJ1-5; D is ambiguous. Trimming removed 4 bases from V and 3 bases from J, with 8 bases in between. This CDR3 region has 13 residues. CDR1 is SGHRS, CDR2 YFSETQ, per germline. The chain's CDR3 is CASSEHPNQPQHF. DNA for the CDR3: TGCGCCAGCAGCGAACACCCCAATCAGCCCCAGCATTTT. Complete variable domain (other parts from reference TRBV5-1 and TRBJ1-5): KAGVTQTPRYLIKTRGQQVTLSCSPISGHRSVSWYQQTPGQGLQFLFEYFSETQRNKGNFPGRFSGRQFSNSRSEMNVSTLELGDSALYLCASSEHPNQPQHFGDGTRLSIL.

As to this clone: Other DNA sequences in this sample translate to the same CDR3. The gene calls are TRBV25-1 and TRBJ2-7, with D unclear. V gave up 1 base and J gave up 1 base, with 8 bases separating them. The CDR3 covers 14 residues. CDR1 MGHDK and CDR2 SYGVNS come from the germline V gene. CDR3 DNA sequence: TGTGCCAGCAGTGAATCGGGCAGATCCTACGAGCAGTACTTC. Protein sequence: CASSESGRSYEQYF.

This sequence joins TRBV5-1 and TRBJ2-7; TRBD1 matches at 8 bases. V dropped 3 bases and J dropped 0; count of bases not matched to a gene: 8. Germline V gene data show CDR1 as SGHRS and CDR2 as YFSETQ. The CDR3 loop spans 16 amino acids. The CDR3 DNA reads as TGCGCCAGCAGCTGGGAAACAGGGGGTCTCTCCTACGAGCAGTACTTC. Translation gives CASSWETGGLSYEQYF.

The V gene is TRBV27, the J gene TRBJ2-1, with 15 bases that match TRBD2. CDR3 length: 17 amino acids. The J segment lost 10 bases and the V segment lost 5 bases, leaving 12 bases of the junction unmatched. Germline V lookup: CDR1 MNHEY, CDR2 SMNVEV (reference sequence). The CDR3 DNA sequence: TGTGCCAGCAGTCCCCTCCCGGGACTAGCGGGAGGCGTGGAGCAGTTCTTC. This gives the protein CASSPLPGLAGGVEQFF.

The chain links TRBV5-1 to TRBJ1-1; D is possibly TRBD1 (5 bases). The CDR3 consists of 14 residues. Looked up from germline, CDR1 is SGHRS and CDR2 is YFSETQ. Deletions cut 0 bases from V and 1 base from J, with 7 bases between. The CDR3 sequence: CASSLEGKNTEAFF. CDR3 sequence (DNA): TGCGCCAGCAGCTTGGAGGGGAAGAACACTGAAGCTTTCTTT. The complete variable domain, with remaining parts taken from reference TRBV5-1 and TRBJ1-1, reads KAGVTQTPRYLIKTRGQQVTLSCSPISGHRSVSWYQQTPGQGLQFLFEYFSETQRNKGNFPGRFSGRQFSNSRSEMNVSTLELGDSALYLCASSLEGKNTEAFFGQGTRLTVV.

The chain's CDR3 is CASESGRVSGANVLTF. As DNA, the CDR3 is TGCGCCAGCGAATCCGGCAGGGTCTCTGGGGCCAACGTCCTGACTTTC. This chain links TRBV5-1 with TRBJ2-6; possible D gene TRBD1, 5 bases. V was clipped by 7 bases and J by 0 bases, with 14 bases between them. This CDR3 is built from 16 residues. Germline CDR1 reads SGHRS; CDR2 reads YFSETQ.

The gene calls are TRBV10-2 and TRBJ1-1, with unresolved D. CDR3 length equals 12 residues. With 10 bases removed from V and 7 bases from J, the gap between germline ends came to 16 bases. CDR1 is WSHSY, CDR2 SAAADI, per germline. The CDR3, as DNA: TGCGCCATTTCGCCTAACACTATTGAAGCTTTCTTT. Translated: CAISPNTIEAFF.

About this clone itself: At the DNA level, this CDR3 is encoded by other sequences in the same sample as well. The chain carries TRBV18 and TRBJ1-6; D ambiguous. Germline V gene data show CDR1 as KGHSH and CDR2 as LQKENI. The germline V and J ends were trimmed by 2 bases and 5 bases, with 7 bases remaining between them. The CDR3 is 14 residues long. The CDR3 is CASSPTQNNSPLHF. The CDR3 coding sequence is TGTGCCAGCTCACCAACACAGAATAATTCACCCCTCCACTTT. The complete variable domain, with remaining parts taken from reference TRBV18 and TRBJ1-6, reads NAGVMQNPRHLVRRRGQEARLRCSPMKGHSHVYWYRQLPEEGLKFMVYLQKENIIDESGMPKERFSAEFPKEGPSILRIQQVVRGDSAAYFCASSPTQNNSPLHFGNGTRLTVT.

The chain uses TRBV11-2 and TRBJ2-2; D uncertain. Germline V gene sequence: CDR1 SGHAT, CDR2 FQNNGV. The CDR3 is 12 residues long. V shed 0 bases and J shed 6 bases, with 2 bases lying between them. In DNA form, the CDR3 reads TGTGCCAGCAGCTTAGAGGCCGGGGAGCTGTTTTTT. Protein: CASSLEAGELFF.

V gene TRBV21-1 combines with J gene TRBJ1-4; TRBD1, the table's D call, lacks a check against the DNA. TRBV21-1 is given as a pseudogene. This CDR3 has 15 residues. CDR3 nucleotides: TGTGCCAGCAGCATCTGGGACAGGCAGAATGAAAAACTGTTTTTT. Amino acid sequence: CASSIWDRQNEKLFF.

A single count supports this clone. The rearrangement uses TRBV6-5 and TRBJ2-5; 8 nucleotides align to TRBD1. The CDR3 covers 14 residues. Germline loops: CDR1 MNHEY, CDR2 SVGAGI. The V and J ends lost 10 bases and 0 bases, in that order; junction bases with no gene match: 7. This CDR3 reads CATPGQAHQETQYF. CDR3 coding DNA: TGTGCCACCCCGGGACAGGCACACCAAGAGACCCAGTACTTC.

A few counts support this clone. The CDR3 here is CSAREYPKQFF. CDR3 bases: TGCAGTGCTAGAGAATACCCTAAGCAGTTCTTC. This sequence joins TRBV20-1 and TRBJ2-1, with D hard to call. Deletions cut 0 bases from V and 11 bases from J, with 8 bases between. Germline assignment: CDR1 DFQATT and CDR2 SNEGSKA (reference sequence). The CDR3 has 11 residues.

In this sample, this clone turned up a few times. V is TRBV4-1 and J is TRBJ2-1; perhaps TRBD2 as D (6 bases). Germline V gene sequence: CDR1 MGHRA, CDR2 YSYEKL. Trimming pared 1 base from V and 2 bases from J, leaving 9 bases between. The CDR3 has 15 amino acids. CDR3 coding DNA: TGCGCCAGCAGCCAAGGGGAGGCCCCCTACAATGAGCAGTTCTTC. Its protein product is CASSQGEAPYNEQFF.

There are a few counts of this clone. The CDR3 region is CAWSAVQGGSDEQYF. CDR3 coding DNA: TGTGCCTGGAGTGCCGTACAGGGGGGTTCCGACGAGCAGTACTTC. The chain couples TRBV30 to TRBJ2-5; the match to TRBD1 covers 8 bases. The end of the DNA aligns better with TRBJ2-7, so the J call may be wrong. This CDR3 region has 15 residues. CDR1 is GTSNPN, CDR2 SVGIG, per germline (reference sequence).

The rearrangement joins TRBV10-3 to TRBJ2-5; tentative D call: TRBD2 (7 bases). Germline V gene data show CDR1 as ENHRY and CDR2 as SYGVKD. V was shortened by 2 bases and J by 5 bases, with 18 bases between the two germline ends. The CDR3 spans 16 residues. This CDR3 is CAISERSARGGETQYF. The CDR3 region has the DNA TGTGCCATCAGTGAGAGATCGGCCCGCGGGGGCGAGACCCAGTACTTC.

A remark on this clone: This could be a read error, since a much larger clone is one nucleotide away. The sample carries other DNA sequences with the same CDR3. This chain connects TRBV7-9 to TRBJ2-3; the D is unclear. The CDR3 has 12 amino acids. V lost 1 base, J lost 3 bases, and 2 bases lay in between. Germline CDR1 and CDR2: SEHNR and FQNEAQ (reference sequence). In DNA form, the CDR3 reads TGTGCCAGCAGCTTAGAAACAGATACGCAGTATTTT. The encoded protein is CASSLETDTQYF.

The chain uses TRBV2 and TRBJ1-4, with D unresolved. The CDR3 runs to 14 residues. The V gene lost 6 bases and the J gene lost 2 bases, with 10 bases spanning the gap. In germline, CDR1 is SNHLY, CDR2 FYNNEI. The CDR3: CASRAPVTNEKLFF. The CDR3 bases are TGTGCCAGCAGGGCCCCAGTGACTAATGAAAAACTGTTTTTT.

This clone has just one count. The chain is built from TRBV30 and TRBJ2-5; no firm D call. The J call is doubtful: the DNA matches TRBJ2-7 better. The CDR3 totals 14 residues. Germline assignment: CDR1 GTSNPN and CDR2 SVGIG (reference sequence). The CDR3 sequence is CAWSTGRSSYEQYF. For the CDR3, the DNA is TGTGCCTGGAGTACCGGAAGGAGCTCCTACGAGCAGTACTTC.

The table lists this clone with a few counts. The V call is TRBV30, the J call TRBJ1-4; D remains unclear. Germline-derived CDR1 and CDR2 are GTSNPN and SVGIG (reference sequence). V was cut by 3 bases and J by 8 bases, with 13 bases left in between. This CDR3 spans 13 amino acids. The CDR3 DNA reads TGTGCCTGGAGCGAAAGGGTCCACGAAAAACTGTTTTTT. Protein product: CAWSERVHEKLFF.

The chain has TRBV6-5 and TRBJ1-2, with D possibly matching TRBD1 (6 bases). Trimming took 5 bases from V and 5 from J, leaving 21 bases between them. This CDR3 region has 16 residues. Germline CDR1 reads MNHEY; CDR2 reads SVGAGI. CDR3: CASSNLGGADGYGYTF. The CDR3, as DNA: TGTGCCAGCAGTAACTTAGGGGGGGCCGATGGGTATGGCTACACCTTC.

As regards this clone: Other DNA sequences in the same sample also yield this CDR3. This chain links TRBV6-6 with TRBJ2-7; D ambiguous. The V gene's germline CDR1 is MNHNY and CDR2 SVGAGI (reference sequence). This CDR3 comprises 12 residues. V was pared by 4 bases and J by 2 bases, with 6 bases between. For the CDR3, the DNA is TGTGCCAGCAGTTCCGCCGCCTACGAGCAGTACTTC. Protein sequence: CASSSAAYEQYF.

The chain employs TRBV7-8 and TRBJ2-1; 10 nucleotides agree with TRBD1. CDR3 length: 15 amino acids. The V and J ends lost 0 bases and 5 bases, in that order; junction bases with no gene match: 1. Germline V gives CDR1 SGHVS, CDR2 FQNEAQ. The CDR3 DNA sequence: TGTGCCAGCAGCTTAGCTGGGACAGGGGACAATGAGCAGTTCTTC. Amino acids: CASSLAGTGDNEQFF.

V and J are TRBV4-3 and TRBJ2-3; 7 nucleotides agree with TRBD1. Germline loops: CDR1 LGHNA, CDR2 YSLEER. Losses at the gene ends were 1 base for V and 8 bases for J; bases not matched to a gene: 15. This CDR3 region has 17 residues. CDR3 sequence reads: CASSQGWGTDVHGTQYF. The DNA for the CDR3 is TGCGCCAGCAGCCAAGGCTGGGGGACAGACGTTCATGGTACGCAGTATTTT.

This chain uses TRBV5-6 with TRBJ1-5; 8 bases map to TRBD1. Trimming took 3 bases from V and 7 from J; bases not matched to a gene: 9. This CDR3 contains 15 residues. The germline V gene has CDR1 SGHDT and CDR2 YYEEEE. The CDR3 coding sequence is TGTGCCAGCAGCTCGACAGGGGTCTTGGAGCAGCCCCAGCATTTT. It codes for CASSSTGVLEQPQHF. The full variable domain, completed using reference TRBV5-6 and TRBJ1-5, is DAGVTQSPTHLIKTRGQQVTLRCSPKSGHDTVSWYQQALGQGPQFIFQYYEEEERQRGNFPDRFSGHQFPNYSSELNVNALLLGDSALYLCASSSTGVLEQPQHFGDGTRLSIL.

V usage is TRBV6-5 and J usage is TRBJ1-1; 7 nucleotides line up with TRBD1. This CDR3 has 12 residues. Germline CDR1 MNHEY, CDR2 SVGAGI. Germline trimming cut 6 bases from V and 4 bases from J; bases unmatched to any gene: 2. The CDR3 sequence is CASRRTGTEAFF. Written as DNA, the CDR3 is TGTGCCAGCAGACGGACAGGCACTGAAGCTTTCTTT.

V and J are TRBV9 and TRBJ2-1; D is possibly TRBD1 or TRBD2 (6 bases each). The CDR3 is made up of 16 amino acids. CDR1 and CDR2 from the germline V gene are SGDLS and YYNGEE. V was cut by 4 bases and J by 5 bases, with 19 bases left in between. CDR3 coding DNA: TGTGCCAGCAGCCCTCGAGTTGCGGGACAAAACAATGAGCAGTTCTTC. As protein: CASSPRVAGQNNEQFF.